A selection of T cell receptor beta chains follows, all from one sample in a study of cytomegalovirus exposure and HLA in healthy donors. Sequencing was performed with immunoSEQ multiplex PCR; in TCRdb, only in-frame clones are kept and a portion is missing. Of around 160,000 clones listed, roughly 77% are singletons. The sample consisted of PBMCs. Receptor source: a woman in her thirties or forties in good health and CMV-seropositive. Each CDR3 is given with its conserved first and last residue. Each record gives: CDR3 protein, V gene, J gene, CDR3 length, clone size. Only some rows state a clone size, as once, few, many or a class for expanded clones.

cdr3_aa: CASSPDGGARTEAFF
v_call: TRBV5-6
j_call: TRBJ1-1
cdr3_length: 15
clone_size: few

cdr3_aa: CASSLEAGQGNEKLFF
v_call: TRBV11-2
j_call: TRBJ1-4
cdr3_length: 16
clone_size: once

cdr3_aa: CASSLSGTGPREQYF
v_call: TRBV27
j_call: TRBJ2-7
cdr3_length: 15
clone_size: -

cdr3_aa: CAWNDRVGNEQFF
v_call: TRBV30
j_call: TRBJ2-1
cdr3_length: 13
clone_size: -

cdr3_aa: CASSQEGTGVQKLFF
v_call: TRBV4-1
j_call: TRBJ1-4
cdr3_length: 15
clone_size: once

cdr3_aa: CAWSARQLGQPQHF
v_call: TRBV30
j_call: TRBJ1-5
cdr3_length: 14
clone_size: -

cdr3_aa: CASSLRGMQGDGANVLTF
v_call: TRBV7-9
j_call: TRBJ2-6
cdr3_length: 18
clone_size: -

cdr3_aa: CAFHRGNTEAFF
v_call: TRBV30
j_call: TRBJ1-1
cdr3_length: 12
clone_size: -

cdr3_aa: CASSADGGNEQFF
v_call: TRBV2
j_call: TRBJ2-1
cdr3_length: 13
clone_size: -

cdr3_aa: CASRTGGPDTQYF
v_call: TRBV2
j_call: TRBJ2-3
cdr3_length: 13
clone_size: -

cdr3_aa: CASSLSTGSSNEQFF
v_call: TRBV7-9
j_call: TRBJ2-1
cdr3_length: 15
clone_size: -

cdr3_aa: CASSNKGETQYF
v_call: TRBV19
j_call: TRBJ2-5
cdr3_length: 12
clone_size: -

cdr3_aa: CASSPGQGNYGYTF
v_call: TRBV5-4
j_call: TRBJ1-2
cdr3_length: 14
clone_size: -

cdr3_aa: CATGGREQSDEQYF
v_call: TRBV10-3
j_call: TRBJ2-7
cdr3_length: 14
clone_size: -

cdr3_aa: CASSPGLAGSETQYF
v_call: TRBV27
j_call: TRBJ2-5
cdr3_length: 15
clone_size: -

cdr3_aa: CACTTGTGGLQQYF
v_call: TRBV30
j_call: TRBJ2-7
cdr3_length: 14
clone_size: once

cdr3_aa: CASSRDYLKNIQYF
v_call: TRBV7-2
j_call: TRBJ2-4
cdr3_length: 14
clone_size: -

cdr3_aa: CASSLQGTSGYTF
v_call: TRBV11-2
j_call: TRBJ1-2
cdr3_length: 13
clone_size: -

cdr3_aa: CASSFDRGPSEAFF
v_call: TRBV7-8
j_call: TRBJ1-1
cdr3_length: 14
clone_size: -

cdr3_aa: CASSDRGYGYTF
v_call: TRBV6-1
j_call: TRBJ1-2
cdr3_length: 12
clone_size: -

cdr3_aa: CASSGVISGNTIYF
v_call: TRBV6-5
j_call: TRBJ1-3
cdr3_length: 14
clone_size: -

cdr3_aa: CASSAQRLAGVTGELFF
v_call: TRBV19
j_call: TRBJ2-2
cdr3_length: 17
clone_size: -

cdr3_aa: CASSPTLQGLGGELFF
v_call: TRBV7-9
j_call: TRBJ2-2
cdr3_length: 16
clone_size: -

cdr3_aa: CSVVRSGRADTQYF
v_call: TRBV29-1
j_call: TRBJ2-3
cdr3_length: 14
clone_size: -

cdr3_aa: CASSQGGGSKNIQYF
v_call: TRBV4-3
j_call: TRBJ2-4
cdr3_length: 15
clone_size: -

cdr3_aa: CVNQARGNTIYF
v_call: TRBV30
j_call: TRBJ1-3
cdr3_length: 12
clone_size: -

cdr3_aa: CASSASGTSGDGELFF
v_call: TRBV19
j_call: TRBJ2-2
cdr3_length: 16
clone_size: -

cdr3_aa: CASSEITSGAYEQYF
v_call: TRBV10-1
j_call: TRBJ2-7
cdr3_length: 15
clone_size: few

cdr3_aa: CASSPGQFFTDTQYF
v_call: TRBV4-3
j_call: TRBJ2-3
cdr3_length: 15
clone_size: few

cdr3_aa: CASSMGQGYLGTGELFF
v_call: TRBV19
j_call: TRBJ2-2
cdr3_length: 17
clone_size: few

cdr3_aa: CASSSPGTGRTQYF
v_call: TRBV7-2
j_call: TRBJ2-5
cdr3_length: 14
clone_size: -

cdr3_aa: CASSFNRDTEAFF
v_call: TRBV7-9
j_call: TRBJ1-1
cdr3_length: 13
clone_size: -

cdr3_aa: CASSHSQGRGLVGANYGYTF
v_call: TRBV9
j_call: TRBJ1-2
cdr3_length: 20
clone_size: -

cdr3_aa: CASSKGRDQETQYF
v_call: TRBV21-1
j_call: TRBJ2-5
cdr3_length: 14
clone_size: -

cdr3_aa: CASSPTGSSYNEQFF
v_call: TRBV18
j_call: TRBJ2-1
cdr3_length: 15
clone_size: -

cdr3_aa: CASSEGSSYNSPLHF
v_call: TRBV6-1
j_call: TRBJ1-6
cdr3_length: 15
clone_size: -

cdr3_aa: CASSYEPRGEAFF
v_call: TRBV6-5
j_call: TRBJ1-1
cdr3_length: 13
clone_size: once

cdr3_aa: CASSSGDGTRRNQPQHF
v_call: TRBV7-9
j_call: TRBJ1-5
cdr3_length: 17
clone_size: -

cdr3_aa: CASSLGGGRGTEAFF
v_call: TRBV28
j_call: TRBJ1-1
cdr3_length: 15
clone_size: -

cdr3_aa: CASSSGTGDNSPLHF
v_call: TRBV7-9
j_call: TRBJ1-6
cdr3_length: 15
clone_size: -

cdr3_aa: CASSQRRTGGGGYTF
v_call: TRBV4-3
j_call: TRBJ1-2
cdr3_length: 15
clone_size: -

cdr3_aa: CAWSSGYEQYF
v_call: TRBV30
j_call: TRBJ2-7
cdr3_length: 11
clone_size: -

cdr3_aa: CASTGLAGQETQYF
v_call: TRBV2
j_call: TRBJ2-5
cdr3_length: 14
clone_size: -

cdr3_aa: CASSQVSGEAQYF
v_call: TRBV14
j_call: TRBJ2-5
cdr3_length: 13
clone_size: -

cdr3_aa: CASSSGQGIPHEQYF
v_call: TRBV27
j_call: TRBJ2-7
cdr3_length: 15
clone_size: -

cdr3_aa: CSVVPGAGGSYEQYF
v_call: TRBV29-1
j_call: TRBJ2-7
cdr3_length: 15
clone_size: -